This paragraph covers one T cell receptor beta chain sequence. The antigen is not known. This specimen belongs to a study of CD8+CD57+ T cells in acquired aplastic anemia. Overall study context: Sorted CD4+ and CD8+ cells yielded DNA averaging around 3.2 ug. The study's findings and limits: The study identified about 30 CD8+ CDR3 sequences shared by patients and controls. Patient and control CD8+ Simpson's diversity was not significantly different.

The CDR3 runs 12 residues. Trimming took 11 bases from V and 7 from J; bases not matched to a gene: 8. Germline CDR1 is MGHDK and CDR2 is SYGVNS. Genomic DNA, the template, was used for profiling of the TCR beta VDJ and CDR3. TCRdb redid the calling of the reads with MiXCR, one entry per CDR3 protein. In the table there are about 100,000 distinct CDR3 sequences, under 60% of which are singletons. V gene TRBV25-1 combines with J gene TRBJ2-4, with 7 bases matching TRBD2. What was sequenced was sorted CD4+, CD8+, or CD8+CD57+ T cells (not recorded which) from PBMCs. This TCR came from a human donor in good health, serving as a control. In DNA, the CDR3 is TGTGCCGGGGGGGACGCGGGGAACATTCAGTACTTC. Protein: CAGGDAGNIQYF.